The sequence of this T cell receptor beta chain was determined in a study of blood T cell repertoires in COVID-19. Overall study context: T cells, B-cell-depleted T cells, or PBMCs provided the cDNA or gDNA that served as material.

In the original workflow: Scientists estimated how many nucleated cells there were by amplifying reference gene primers. The data were produced by immunoSEQ multiplex PCR, yet TCRdb's version contains in-frame clones alone and is incomplete. Clone size and the V and J calls come from that table; the DNA yielded D and trimming. The repertoire includes about 260,000 clones, about 90% of them detected once, and roughly 3.9% sits in the top ten. Participants reported their clinical history, and cohort assignment relied on those reports. V lost 9 bases to trimming and J lost 10 bases; unmatched junction nucleotides: 9. Germline loops: CDR1 SGHTS, CDR2 YDEGEE. The CDR3 totals 13 residues.

This receptor was obtained from a woman aged 30 to 39 with acute COVID-19. The sequencing sample was made of PBMCs or T cells enriched from blood (not recorded which). The chain combines TRBV5-8 with TRBJ1-6; 8 nucleotides line up with TRBD1. CDR3: CAIGAGGWSPLHF. The CDR3 bases are TGTGCCATCGGAGCAGGGGGCTGGTCACCCCTCCACTTT.